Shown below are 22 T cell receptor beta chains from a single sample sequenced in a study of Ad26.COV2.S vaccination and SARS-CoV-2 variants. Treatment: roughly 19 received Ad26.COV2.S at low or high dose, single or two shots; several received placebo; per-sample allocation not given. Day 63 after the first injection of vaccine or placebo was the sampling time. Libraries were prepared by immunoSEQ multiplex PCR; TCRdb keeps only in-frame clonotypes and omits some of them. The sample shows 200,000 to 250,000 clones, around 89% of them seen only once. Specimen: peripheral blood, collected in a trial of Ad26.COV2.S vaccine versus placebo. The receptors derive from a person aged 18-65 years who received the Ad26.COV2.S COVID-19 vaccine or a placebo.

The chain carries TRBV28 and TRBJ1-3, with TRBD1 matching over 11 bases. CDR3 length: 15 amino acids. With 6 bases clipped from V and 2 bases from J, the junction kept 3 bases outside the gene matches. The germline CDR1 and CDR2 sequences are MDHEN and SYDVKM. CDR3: CASSRTGGTGNTIYF. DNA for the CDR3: TGTGCCAGCAGCCGGACAGGGGGCACTGGAAACACCATATATTTT. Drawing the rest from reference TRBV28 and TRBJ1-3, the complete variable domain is DVKVTQSSRYLVKRTGEKVFLECVQDMDHENMFWYRQDPGLGLRLIYFSYDVKMKEKGDIPEGYSVSREKKERFSLILESASTNQTSMYLCASSRTGGTGNTIYFGEGSWLTVV.

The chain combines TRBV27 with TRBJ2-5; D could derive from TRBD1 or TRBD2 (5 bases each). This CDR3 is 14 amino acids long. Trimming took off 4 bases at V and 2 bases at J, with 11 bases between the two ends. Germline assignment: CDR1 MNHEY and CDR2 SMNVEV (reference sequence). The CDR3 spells CASSSLGEQETQYF. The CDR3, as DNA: TGTGCCAGCAGTTCATTGGGGGAACAAGAGACCCAGTACTTC.

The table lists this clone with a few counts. CDR3 in amino acids: CASRLGTGVSPLHF. In nucleotides, the CDR3 is TGTGCCAGCAGACTTGGGACAGGGGTTTCACCCCTCCACTTT. The chain employs TRBV6-5 and TRBJ1-6, with TRBD1 matching 10 bases. After removal of 6 bases from V and 9 bases from J, the junction contained 5 bases not matched to a gene. The CDR3 covers 14 residues. Germline V gene sequence: CDR1 MNHEY, CDR2 SVGAGI.

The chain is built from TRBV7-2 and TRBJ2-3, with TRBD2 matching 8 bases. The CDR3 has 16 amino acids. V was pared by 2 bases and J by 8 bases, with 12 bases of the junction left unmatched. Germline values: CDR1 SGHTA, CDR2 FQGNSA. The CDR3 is CASSLWMGGGSRTQYF. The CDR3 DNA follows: TGTGCCAGCAGCTTATGGATGGGCGGGGGGAGCCGTACGCAGTATTTT. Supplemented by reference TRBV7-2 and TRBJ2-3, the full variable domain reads GAGVSQSPSNKVTEKGKDVELRCDPISGHTALYWYRQSLGQGLEFLIYFQGNSAPDKSGLPSDRFSAERTGGSVSTLTIQRTQQEDSAVYLCASSLWMGGGSRTQYFGPGTRLTVL.

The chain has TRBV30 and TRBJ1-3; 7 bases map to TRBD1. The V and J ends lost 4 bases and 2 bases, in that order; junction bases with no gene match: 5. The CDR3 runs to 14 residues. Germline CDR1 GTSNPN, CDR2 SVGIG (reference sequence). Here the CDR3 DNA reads TGTGCCTGGATGCAGGGGGTAGCTGGAAACACCATATATTTT. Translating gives CAWMQGVAGNTIYF.

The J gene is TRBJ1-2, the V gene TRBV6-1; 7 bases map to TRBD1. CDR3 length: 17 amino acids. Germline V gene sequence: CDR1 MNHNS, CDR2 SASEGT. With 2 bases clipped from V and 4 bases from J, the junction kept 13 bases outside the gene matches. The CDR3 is CASSESPITTGPYGYTF. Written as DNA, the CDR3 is TGTGCCAGCAGTGAAAGCCCAATTACGACAGGGCCCTATGGCTACACCTTC.

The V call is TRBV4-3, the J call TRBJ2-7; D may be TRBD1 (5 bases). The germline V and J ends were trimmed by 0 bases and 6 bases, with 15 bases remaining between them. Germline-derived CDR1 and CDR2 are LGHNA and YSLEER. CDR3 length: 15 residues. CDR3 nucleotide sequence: TGCGCCAGCAGCCAAGAAGGGGCCCGACAGTCCGAGCAGTACTTC. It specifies CASSQEGARQSEQYF.

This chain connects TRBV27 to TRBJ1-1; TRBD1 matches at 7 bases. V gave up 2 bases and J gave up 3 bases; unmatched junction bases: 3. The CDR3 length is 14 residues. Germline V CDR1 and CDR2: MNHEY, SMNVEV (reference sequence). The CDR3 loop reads CASSLPGGDTEAFF. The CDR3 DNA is TGTGCCAGCAGTTTACCAGGGGGAGACACTGAAGCTTTCTTT.

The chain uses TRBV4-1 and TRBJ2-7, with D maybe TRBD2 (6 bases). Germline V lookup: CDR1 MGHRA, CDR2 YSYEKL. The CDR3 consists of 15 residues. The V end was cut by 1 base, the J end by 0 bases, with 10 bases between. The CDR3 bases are TGCGCCAGCAGCCAAGGGGACTTTATCTCCTACGAGCAGTACTTC. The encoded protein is CASSQGDFISYEQYF.

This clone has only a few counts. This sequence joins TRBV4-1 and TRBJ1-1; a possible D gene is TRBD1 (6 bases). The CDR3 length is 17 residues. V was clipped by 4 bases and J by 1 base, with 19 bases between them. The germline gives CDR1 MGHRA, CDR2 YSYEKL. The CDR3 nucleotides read TGCGCCAGCAGCCGTCGTACGACAGGAGAATGGAACACTGAAGCTTTCTTT. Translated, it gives CASSRRTTGEWNTEAFF.

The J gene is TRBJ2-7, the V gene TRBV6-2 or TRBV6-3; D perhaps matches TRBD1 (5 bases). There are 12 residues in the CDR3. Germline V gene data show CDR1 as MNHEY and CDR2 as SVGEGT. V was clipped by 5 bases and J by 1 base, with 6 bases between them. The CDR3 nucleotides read TGTGCCAGCAGTGCAGGGTCCTACGAGCAGTACTTC. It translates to CASSAGSYEQYF.

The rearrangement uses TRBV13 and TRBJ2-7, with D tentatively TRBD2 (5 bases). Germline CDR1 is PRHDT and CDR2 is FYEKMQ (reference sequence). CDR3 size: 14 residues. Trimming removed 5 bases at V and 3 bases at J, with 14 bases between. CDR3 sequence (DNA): TGTGCCAGCAGCACCCGGGGTAGTGACTACGAGCAGTACTTC. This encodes CASSTRGSDYEQYF. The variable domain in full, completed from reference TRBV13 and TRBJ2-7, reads AAGVIQSPRHLIKEKRETATLKCYPIPRHDTVYWYQQGPGQDPQFLISFYEKMQSDKGSIPDRFSAQQFSDYHSELNMSSLELGDSALYFCASSTRGSDYEQYFGPGTRLTVT.

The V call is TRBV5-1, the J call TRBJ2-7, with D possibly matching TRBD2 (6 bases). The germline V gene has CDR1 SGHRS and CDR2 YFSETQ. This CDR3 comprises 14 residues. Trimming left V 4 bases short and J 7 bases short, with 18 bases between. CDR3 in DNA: TGCGCCAGCAGCACGTCCGGGGGATCGGGTGAGCAGTACTTC. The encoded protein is CASSTSGGSGEQYF.

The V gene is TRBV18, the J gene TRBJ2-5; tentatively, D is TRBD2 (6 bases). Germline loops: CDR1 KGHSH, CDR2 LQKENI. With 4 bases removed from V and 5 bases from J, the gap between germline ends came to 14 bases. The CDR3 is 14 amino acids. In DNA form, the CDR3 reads TGTGCCAGCTCACGACTGACTAGTAGGGAGACCCAGTACTTC. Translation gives CASSRLTSRETQYF.

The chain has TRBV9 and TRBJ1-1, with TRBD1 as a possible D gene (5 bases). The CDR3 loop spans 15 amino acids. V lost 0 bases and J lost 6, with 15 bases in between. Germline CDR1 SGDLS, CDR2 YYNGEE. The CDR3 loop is CASSVGQGGTAEAFF. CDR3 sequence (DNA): TGTGCCAGCAGCGTAGGGCAGGGCGGAACCGCTGAAGCTTTCTTT. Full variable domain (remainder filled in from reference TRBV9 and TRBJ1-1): DSGVTQTPKHLITATGQRVTLRCSPRSGDLSVYWYQQSLDQGLQFLIQYYNGEERAKGNILERFSAQQFPDLHSELNLSSLELGDSALYFCASSVGQGGTAEAFFGQGTRLTVV.

CDR3 nucleotides: TGTGCCAGCAGTGAAGCGCTTCAGGGGGACGAGAAGGCTTTCTTT. This sequence encodes CASSEALQGDEKAFF. The chain joins TRBV6-1 to TRBJ1-1; the match to TRBD1 covers 7 bases. The germline gives CDR1 MNHNS, CDR2 SASEGT. The V and J ends lost 0 bases and 11 bases, in that order; junction bases with no gene match: 12. CDR3 size: 15 residues.

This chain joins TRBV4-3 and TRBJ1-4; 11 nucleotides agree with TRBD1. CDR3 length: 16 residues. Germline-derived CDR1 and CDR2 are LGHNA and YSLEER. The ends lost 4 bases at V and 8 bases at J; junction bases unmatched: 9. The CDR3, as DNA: TGCGCCAGCAGCCCGCAGGACAGGGGGCGGTGGGAAAAACTGTTTTTT. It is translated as CASSPQDRGRWEKLFF.

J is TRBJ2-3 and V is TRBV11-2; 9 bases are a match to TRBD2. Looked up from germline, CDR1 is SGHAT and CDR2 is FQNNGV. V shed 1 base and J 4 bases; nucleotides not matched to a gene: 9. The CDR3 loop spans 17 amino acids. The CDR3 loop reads CASSLGGGRAVADTQYF. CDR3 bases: TGTGCCAGCAGCTTAGGGGGCGGGAGGGCCGTGGCAGATACGCAGTATTTT.

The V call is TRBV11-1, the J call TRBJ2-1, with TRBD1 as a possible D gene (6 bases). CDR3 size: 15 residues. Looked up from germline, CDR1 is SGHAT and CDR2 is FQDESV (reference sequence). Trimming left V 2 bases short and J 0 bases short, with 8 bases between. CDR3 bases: TGTGCCAGCAGCTTAACAGGGAGCTCCTACAATGAGCAGTTCTTC. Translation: CASSLTGSSYNEQFF.

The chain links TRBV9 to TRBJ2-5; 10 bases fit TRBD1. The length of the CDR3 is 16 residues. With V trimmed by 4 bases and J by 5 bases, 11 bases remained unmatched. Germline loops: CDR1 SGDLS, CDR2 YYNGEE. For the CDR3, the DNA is TGTGCCAGCAGCCATACTCGGACAGGGGGGGAGGAGACCCAGTACTTC. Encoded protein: CASSHTRTGGEETQYF.

The CDR3 loop reads CASSQGQGREQYF. CDR3 nucleotides: TGCGCCAGCAGCCAGGGACAGGGACGCGAGCAGTACTTC. This chain uses TRBV4-1 with TRBJ2-7; 9 nucleotides align to TRBD1. The CDR3 is 13 residues long. The germline V gene encodes CDR1 MGHRA and CDR2 YSYEKL. V shed 3 bases and J 6 bases; nucleotides not matched to a gene: 3.

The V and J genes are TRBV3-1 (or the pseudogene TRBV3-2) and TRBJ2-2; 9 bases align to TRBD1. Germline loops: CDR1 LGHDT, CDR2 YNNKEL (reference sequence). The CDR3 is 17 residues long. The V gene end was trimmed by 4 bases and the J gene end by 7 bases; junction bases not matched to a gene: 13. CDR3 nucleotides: TGTGCCAGCAGCCTTTCCCTGACAGGGGGTAATAACGGGGAGCTGTTTTTT. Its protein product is CASSLSLTGGNNGELFF.